This record covers a single T cell receptor (beta chain). The antigen it binds to is not known. No quality values exist for individual bases; no much larger clone is one base distant. Cut back by 0 bases and 1 base, the V and J ends lie 15 bases apart. Its CDR3 holds 17 amino acids, cysteine through phenylalanine. Of the read, only the CDR3 DNA is kept; its 51 bases are in frame from base 1. In the germline V gene, CDR1 corresponds to MGHRA and CDR2 to YSYEKL. The immunoSEQ Assay, a bias-controlled multiplex PCR, was used to amplify TCRbeta CDR3 regions from genomic DNA. For the original study's pipeline: Within the assay, amplification of reference gene primers was used to estimate how many nucleated cells each sample contained. To quantify the absolute abundance of each unique TCRbeta CDR3 rearrangement, sequence reads were collapsed and filtered. For each sample, productive Simpson clonality was calculated as the square root of Simpson's diversity index over productive rearrangements. TCRdb took over this immuneACCESS table, retaining in-frame rearrangements with V and J assigned. Such tables are incomplete; in checked studies, under half of the missing clones stem from an unresolved V gene, and the remainder is unexplained. V and J calls and clone size are as listed in that table; D and trimming were resolved from the DNA. The sample yields 150,000 to 200,000 clones; around 90% were counted once. The top ten clonotypes cover about 9.4% of the sample.

The record originates from a study of blood T cell repertoires in COVID-19 (dated by TCRdb to about 2020). For context, the study as a whole: The collaborator samples originated in the United States, Italy and Spain and spanned the acute and convalescent phases of COVID-19. HLA class I and class II types, where available, came from metadata supplied by the sample provider rather than from assay-based typing. The repertoires were released in a freely available public database meant as a resource for research on the immune response to SARS-CoV-2. Sample metadata almost always included a de-identified subject ID, COVID-19 status, age in years and sex. Subjects who had been exposed to COVID-19, were actively infected with it, or had recovered from it provided the deeply sampled blood TCRbeta repertoires that made up the dataset. The prospective study material was composed of cDNA or gDNA derived from T cells, B-cell-depleted T cells, or PBMCs. Samples were obtained from the ongoing ImmuneRACE study (first 160 participants) and from 1,200 or so subjects provided by 6 global collaborators.

Results and caveats for the whole study, not just this receptor: The amount of clinical and demographic metadata varied by source and participant and was provided uncurated.

Participants in the prospective study were aged roughly 18 to 100 years, lived in 24 United States geographic areas, and enrolled through a virtual design. Cohort assignment in the prospective study relied on participant-reported clinical history from a screening survey and a study questionnaire. For ImmuneRACE Cohort 3, a participant was defined as recovered based on two consecutive negative NP/OP PCR tests, clearance by a healthcare professional, or resolution of symptoms. In the prospective study, mobile phlebotomists collected whole blood, serum and a nasopharyngeal or oropharyngeal swab from each participant. Additional blood draws and questionnaires over an approximately two-month period could optionally be provided by prospective study participants. Before DNA extraction, blood samples from the prospective study were shipped at room temperature or frozen.

The sequenced sample consisted of PBMCs or T cells enriched from blood (not recorded which). The rearrangement combines TRBV4-1 with TRBJ2-5; the D gene is perhaps TRBD2, from 5 matching bases. This clonotype originated in a young woman who had recovered from COVID-19. The bases are TGCGCCAGCAGCCAAGATATGAGTAGGGAGCTCCAAGAGACCCAGTACTTC. It codes for CASSQDMSRELQETQYF.